The present entry profiles one T cell receptor beta chain with its context. The sample originates from a study of shared clonotypes between healthy human individuals. CD45RO-negative, CCR7-selected cells formed the naive CD8 fraction, which excluded terminally differentiated effector memory CD45RA+ cells. Original methodology: Quality scores were absent from the junction-only immunoSEQ sequences, so filtering differed. The data were produced by immunoSEQ multiplex PCR, yet TCRdb's version contains in-frame clones alone and is incomplete. The DNA gave D and trimming, while V, J and clone size come from that table. The sample holds roughly 2 million clones, about 95% seen once. The source is a man aged 18 to 30 in good health. The sequencing sample was made of naive CD8+ T cells sorted from blood.

The CDR3 bases are TGTGCCAGCAGCCCCCTGACAGGGAGGATTGAAGCTTTCTTT. It codes for CASSPLTGRIEAFF. This chain joins TRBV11-2 and TRBJ1-1, with TRBD1 matching over 7 bases. The CDR3 runs 14 residues. CDR1 SGHAT and CDR2 FQNNGV come from the germline V gene. Germline trimming cut 5 bases from V and 7 bases from J; bases unmatched to any gene: 10.